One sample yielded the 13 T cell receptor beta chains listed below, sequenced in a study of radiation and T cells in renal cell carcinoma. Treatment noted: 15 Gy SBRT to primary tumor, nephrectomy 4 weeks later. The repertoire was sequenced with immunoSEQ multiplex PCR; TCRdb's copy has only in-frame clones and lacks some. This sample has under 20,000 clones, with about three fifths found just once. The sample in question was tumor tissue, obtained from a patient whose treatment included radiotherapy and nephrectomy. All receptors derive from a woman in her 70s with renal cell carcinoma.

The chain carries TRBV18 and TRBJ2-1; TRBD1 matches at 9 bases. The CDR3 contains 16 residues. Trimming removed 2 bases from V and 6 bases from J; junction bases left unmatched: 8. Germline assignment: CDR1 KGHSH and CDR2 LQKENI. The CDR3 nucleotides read TGTGCCAGCTCACCAGACAGGGGGGTTTATGGCAATGAGCAGTTCTTC. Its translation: CASSPDRGVYGNEQFF.

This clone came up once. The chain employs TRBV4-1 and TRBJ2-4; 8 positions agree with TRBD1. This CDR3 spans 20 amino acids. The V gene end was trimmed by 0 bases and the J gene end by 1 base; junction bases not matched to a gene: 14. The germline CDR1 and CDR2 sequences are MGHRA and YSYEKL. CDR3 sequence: CASSQDGAGGGVRAKNIQYF. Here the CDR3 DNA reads TGCGCCAGCAGCCAAGACGGGGCAGGGGGCGGAGTCAGGGCCAAAAACATTCAGTACTTC.

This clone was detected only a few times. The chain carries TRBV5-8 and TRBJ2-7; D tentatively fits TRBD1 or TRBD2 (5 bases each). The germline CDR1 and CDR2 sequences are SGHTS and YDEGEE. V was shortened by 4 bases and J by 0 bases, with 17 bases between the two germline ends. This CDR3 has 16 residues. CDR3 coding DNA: TGTGCCAGCAGCCCGGGACGGGGCCGAGACTCCTACGAGCAGTACTTC. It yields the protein CASSPGRGRDSYEQYF.

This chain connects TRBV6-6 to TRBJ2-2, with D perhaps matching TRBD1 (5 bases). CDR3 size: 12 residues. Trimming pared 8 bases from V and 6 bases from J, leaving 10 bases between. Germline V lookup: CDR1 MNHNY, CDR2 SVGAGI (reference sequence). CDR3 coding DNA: TGTGCCAGCCGCGTGGGGCCCGGGGAGCTGTTTTTT. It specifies CASRVGPGELFF.

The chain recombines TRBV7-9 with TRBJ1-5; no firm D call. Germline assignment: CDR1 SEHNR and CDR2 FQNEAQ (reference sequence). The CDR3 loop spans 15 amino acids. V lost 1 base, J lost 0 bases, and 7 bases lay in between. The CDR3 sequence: CASSLEGSSNQPQHF. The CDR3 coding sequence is TGTGCCAGCAGCTTAGAGGGTAGTAGCAATCAGCCCCAGCATTTT.

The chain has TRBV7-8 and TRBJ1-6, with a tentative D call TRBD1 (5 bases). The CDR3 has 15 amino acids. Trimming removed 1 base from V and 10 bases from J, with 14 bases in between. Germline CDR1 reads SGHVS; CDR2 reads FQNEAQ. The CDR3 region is CASSLDQGTLSPLHF. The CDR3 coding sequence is TGTGCCAGCAGCTTAGATCAGGGTACCTTATCACCCCTCCACTTT.

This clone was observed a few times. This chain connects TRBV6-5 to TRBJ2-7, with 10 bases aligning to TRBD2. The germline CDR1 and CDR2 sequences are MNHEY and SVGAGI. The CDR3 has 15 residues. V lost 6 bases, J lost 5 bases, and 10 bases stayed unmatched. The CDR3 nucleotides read TGTGCCAGCAGAACACTAGCGGGACTCACTAACGAGCAGTACTTC. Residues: CASRTLAGLTNEQYF.

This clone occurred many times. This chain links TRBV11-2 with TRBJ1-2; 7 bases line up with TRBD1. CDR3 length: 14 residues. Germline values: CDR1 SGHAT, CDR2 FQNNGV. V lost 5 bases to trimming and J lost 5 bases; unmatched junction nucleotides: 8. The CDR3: CASSGLGQSYGYTF. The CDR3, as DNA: TGTGCCAGCAGCGGTTTGGGACAGAGTTATGGCTACACCTTC.

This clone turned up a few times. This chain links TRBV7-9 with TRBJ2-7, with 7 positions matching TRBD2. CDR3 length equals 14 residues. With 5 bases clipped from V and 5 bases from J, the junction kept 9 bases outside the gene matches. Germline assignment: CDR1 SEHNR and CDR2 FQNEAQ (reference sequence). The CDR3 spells CASSAGLVTHEQYF. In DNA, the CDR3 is TGTGCCAGCAGCGCAGGACTAGTAACGCACGAGCAGTACTTC.

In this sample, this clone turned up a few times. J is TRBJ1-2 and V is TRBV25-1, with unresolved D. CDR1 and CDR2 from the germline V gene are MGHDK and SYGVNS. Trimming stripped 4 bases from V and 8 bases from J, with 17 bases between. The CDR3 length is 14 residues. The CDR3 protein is CASSARRALEGYTF. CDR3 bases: TGTGCCAGCAGTGCGCGACGGGCCTTGGAGGGCTACACCTTC.

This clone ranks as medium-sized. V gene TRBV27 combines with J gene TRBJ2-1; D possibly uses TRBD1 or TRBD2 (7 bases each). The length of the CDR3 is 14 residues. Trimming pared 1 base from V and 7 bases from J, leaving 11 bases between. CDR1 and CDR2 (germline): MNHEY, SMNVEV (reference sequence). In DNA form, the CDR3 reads TGTGCCAGCAGTTTATGGCAGGGGGGGAATGAGCAGTTCTTC. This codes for CASSLWQGGNEQFF.

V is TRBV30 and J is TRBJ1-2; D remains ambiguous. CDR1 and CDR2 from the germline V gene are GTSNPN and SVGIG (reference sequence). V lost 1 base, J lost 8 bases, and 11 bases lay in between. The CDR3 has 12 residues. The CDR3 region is CAWSGERVGYTF. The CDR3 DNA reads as TGTGCCTGGAGTGGCGAGAGGGTAGGCTACACCTTC.

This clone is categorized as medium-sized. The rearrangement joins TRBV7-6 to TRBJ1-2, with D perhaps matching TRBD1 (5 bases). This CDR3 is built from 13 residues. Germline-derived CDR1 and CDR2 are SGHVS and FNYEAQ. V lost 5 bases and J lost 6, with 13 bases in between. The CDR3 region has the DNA TGTGCCAGCAGCCCTTCTAGGGGAAATGGCTACACCTTC. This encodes CASSPSRGNGYTF.